This T cell receptor beta chain appears in the sequencing data of a study of breast tumors, draining lymph nodes, adjacent tissues (dated by TCRdb to 2016 to 2017). Concerning the study at large: Breast cancer patients provided tumor, adjacent nontumor tissue and axillary lymph nodes, and the study compared the TCR beta repertoires across these three sources. In human breast cancer, the study set out to evaluate how tumor, surrounding tissue and draining lymph node repertoires relate to one another and whether T cells may move between these sites. Broad study findings and their caveats: Tumor T-cell repertoires showed less diversity than lymph node repertoires and more diversity than nontumor tissue repertoires, and tumor T-cell repertoires showed preferential V and J gene usage. Rather than being directly demonstrated, the conclusion that tumor T cells originate in lymph nodes was presented as consistent with a hypothesis. Tumor and nontumor tissue repertoires were found to be significantly more similar in luminal-like than in basal-like breast cancer. The data were judged consistent with most tumor T cells deriving from the lymph node and then expanding within tumor tissue.

These reads were obtained on an Illumina HiSeq 2000. TCR beta chain libraries were generated by multiplex PCR amplification. The amplified TCR beta chain products were analyzed by high-throughput sequencing. TCRdb reprocessed the public reads (quality trimming at Q25 with fastp, clone calling with MiXCR) and kept in-frame beta chains. A single entry per CDR3 protein holds the most common genes and DNA from its merged rows. This sample is represented by approximately 90,000 distinct CDR3 sequences; approximately 30% of them were singletons. Roughly 8.1% of the sample lies in the top ten. The table lists this clonotype with a few counts. The antigen it binds to is not known. Being one base from a much bigger clone, this may be a read error. Lymph node samples came from the axillary draining lymph nodes of breast cancer patients. Sequenced: axillary lymph node tissue. This clonotype was obtained from a female donor with breast cancer. Some clones in this sample may be carry-over from other donors' samples.

The nucleotide sequence reads TGTACCAGCAGCGCCGTCCCCGGGGAGCTGTTTTTT. Its coded protein is CTSSAVPGELFF. Recombination linked TRBV7-9 to TRBJ2-2, with the D gene too uncertain to name. CDR1 and CDR2 (SEHNR, FQNEAQ) derive from the germline V gene (reference sequence). Spanning cysteine to phenylalanine, the CDR3 consists of 12 amino acids. Only CDR3 DNA is held: 36 bases, read in frame from base 1.